This T cell receptor beta chain was sequenced during a study of shared clonotypes between healthy human individuals. Study summary: Donor ages ranged 18 to 49 years: a couple of women, a few men.

As to this clone: No antigen is known for it.

CD45RA+ naive and CD45RA-negative memory subsets were separated from CD4+ cells. The authors loaded about 200 ng DNA, about 30,000 T cell genomes, into sorted-subset replicate PCRs. Generated by immunoSEQ multiplex PCR, the TCRdb table keeps only in-frame clones and is missing some. Of approximately 250,000 clones in the sample, under 80% were seen once. V shed 1 base and J shed 5 bases, with 15 bases lying between them. This CDR3 has 16 residues. Looked up from germline, CDR1 is LGHNA and CDR2 is YSLEER. Broader study findings: The study found approximately 5% of naive CD4 clonotypes shared across a handful of donors.

The TCR originated in a man aged 25 to 40 in good health. The chain recombines TRBV4-3 with TRBJ2-1; D gene unclear. Input material: memory CD4+ T cells sorted from blood. Subset noted: CD45RA-negative fraction. CDR3 residues: CASSQGHRSWDNEQFF. The CDR3 DNA sequence: TGCGCCAGCAGCCAAGGACACCGGAGTTGGGACAATGAGCAGTTCTTC.